Listed below are T cell receptor beta chains from one sample, sequenced in a study of CD4+ T cells in melanoma. Assay: immunoSEQ multiplex PCR; the TCRdb copy retains only in-frame clones and omits some. The profile shows some 150,000 clones, about 93% of them singletons. The receptors were gathered from a human donor with melanoma. Both conserved end residues are part of each CDR3. D genes are given only for firm matches. Not every row has a clone size; where given, it reads once, few, many or a size class.

D gene	clone size	V gene	J gene	CDR3 DNA	CDR3 protein
-	-	TRBV7-9	TRBJ1-2	TGTGCCAGCAGCTTAGCTAACTATGGCTACACCTTC	CASSLANYGYTF
-	-	TRBV7-2	TRBJ1-6	TGTGCCAGCAGCTTAAGGAGGGGTTCACCCCTCCACTTT	CASSLRRGSPLHF
TRBD1	-	TRBV10-1	TRBJ1-2	TGCGCCAGCAGTTCTGGGACAGGGATGGGAGGCTACACCTTC	CASSSGTGMGGYTF
TRBD2	-	TRBV7-2	TRBJ2-3	TGTGCCAGCAGCTTGGCGGGGGGAGCAAGCACAGATACGCAGTATTTT	CASSLAGGASTDTQYF
-	-	TRBV5-4	TRBJ2-5	TGTGCCAGCAGCTGGTACCAAGAGACCCAGTACTTC	CASSWYQETQYF
TRBD1	-	TRBV2	TRBJ1-1	TGTGCCAGCAGTGATTGGGACAGGGGGGCTGAAGCTTTCTTT	CASSDWDRGAEAFF
-	once	TRBV2	TRBJ1-2	TGTGCCAGCAGGTACCGGGACCATAACTATGGCTACACCTTC	CASRYRDHNYGYTF
-	once	TRBV6-5	TRBJ2-1	TGTGCCAGCAGTTACTCGGGCAGCGGACACTACAATGAGCAGTTCTTC	CASSYSGSGHYNEQFF
TRBD1	-	TRBV5-1	TRBJ2-3	TGCGCCAGCAGCTTGGCGACAGGGGTCGGGGAAGATACGCAGTATTTT	CASSLATGVGEDTQYF
TRBD1	-	TRBV5-1	TRBJ1-2	TGCGCCAGCAGCCCCGGACAGGGGGTCGATGGCTACACCTTC	CASSPGQGVDGYTF
TRBD2	-	TRBV5-6	TRBJ2-1	TGTGCCAGCAGCGATCCAAAAGCGGGGAACTACAATGAGCAGTTCTTC	CASSDPKAGNYNEQFF
-	-	TRBV2	TRBJ1-1	TGTGCCAGGTTCGAAACCTCTATGAACACTGAAGCTTTCTTT	CARFETSMNTEAFF
TRBD2	-	TRBV5-6	TRBJ2-3	TGTGCCAGCAGCTTGAGGCGGTCCCTAGCGGGTACGCAGTATTTT	CASSLRRSLAGTQYF
TRBD2	-	TRBV27	TRBJ2-5	TGTGCCAGCAGAACGACTAGCGGGGGCCAAGAGACCCAGTACTTC	CASRTTSGGQETQYF
TRBD1	-	TRBV5-1	TRBJ1-1	TGCGCCAGCAGCTCGGGACAGGGTACCCTAGCCTCTGAAGCTTTCTTT	CASSSGQGTLASEAFF
-	few	TRBV2	TRBJ1-6	TGTGCCAGCTGGGGTGGGAGCTCCTATAATTCACCCCTCCACTTT	CASWGGSSYNSPLHF
TRBD1	-	TRBV6-1	TRBJ2-5	TGTGCCAGCAGTCCTCCGACAGGGCTCCAAGAGACCCAGTACTTC	CASSPPTGLQETQYF
-	-	TRBV10-1	TRBJ1-2	TGCGCCAGCTTCCCGAGGGCACCTAACTATGGCTACACCTTC	CASFPRAPNYGYTF
-	-	TRBV5-1	TRBJ2-7	TGCGCCAGCAGCTTATTGGGGGGACGGTACGAGCAGTACTTC	CASSLLGGRYEQYF
-	-	TRBV21-1	TRBJ1-1	TGTGCCAGGGGGGGGAATGAAGCTTTCTTT	CARGGNEAFF